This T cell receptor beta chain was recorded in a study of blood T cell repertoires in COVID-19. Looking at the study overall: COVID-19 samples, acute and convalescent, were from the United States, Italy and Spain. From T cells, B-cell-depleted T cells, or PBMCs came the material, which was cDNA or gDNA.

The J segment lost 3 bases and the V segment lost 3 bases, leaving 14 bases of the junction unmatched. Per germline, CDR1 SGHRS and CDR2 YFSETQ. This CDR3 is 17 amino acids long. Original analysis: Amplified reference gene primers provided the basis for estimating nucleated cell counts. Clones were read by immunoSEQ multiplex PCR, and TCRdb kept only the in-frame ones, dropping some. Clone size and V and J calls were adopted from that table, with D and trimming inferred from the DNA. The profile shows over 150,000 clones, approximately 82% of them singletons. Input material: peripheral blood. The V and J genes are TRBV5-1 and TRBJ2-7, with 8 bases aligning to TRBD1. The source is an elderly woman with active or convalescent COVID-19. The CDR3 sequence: CASSSPRQGSLFYEQYF. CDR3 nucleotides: TGCGCCAGCAGCTCGCCCCGACAGGGGTCCTTGTTCTACGAGCAGTACTTC. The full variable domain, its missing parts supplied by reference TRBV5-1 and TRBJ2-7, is KAGVTQTPRYLIKTRGQQVTLSCSPISGHRSVSWYQQTPGQGLQFLFEYFSETQRNKGNFPGRFSGRQFSNSRSEMNVSTLELGDSALYLCASSSPRQGSLFYEQYFGPGTRLTVT.